This T cell receptor beta chain comes out of a study of blood T cell repertoires in COVID-19. Study-wide background: COVID-19 samples, acute and convalescent, were from the United States, Italy and Spain. T cells, B-cell-depleted T cells, or PBMCs provided the cDNA or gDNA that served as material.

Deletions cut 2 bases from V and 3 bases from J, with 8 bases between. The germline V gene has CDR1 LNHDA and CDR2 SQIVND (reference sequence). The CDR3 length is 13 residues. Source study methods: Estimation of nucleated cell counts was performed using reference gene primer amplification. The assay was immunoSEQ multiplex PCR, and TCRdb's table has in-frame clones only and misses some. The V and J calls and clone size are taken from that table; D and trimming were inferred from the DNA. The table includes under 200,000 clones, 79% detected once. The V call is TRBV19, the J call TRBJ2-7; perhaps TRBD2 as D (6 bases). This clonotype originated in a man aged 55 to 70 with active or convalescent COVID-19. The specimen was peripheral blood. CDR3 nucleotides: TGTGCCAGTAGTATAACGGGAGTCTACGAGCAGTACTTC. The encoded protein is CASSITGVYEQYF.